The sequence of this T cell receptor (beta chain) was determined in a study of control samples from healthy donors and cancer patients. This CDR3 spans 15 amino acids. V lost 0 bases and J lost 0, with 7 bases in between. The germline V gene has CDR1 MGHRA and CDR2 YSYEKL. The protocol was immunoSEQ multiplex PCR, while the TCRdb copy is restricted to in-frame clones and leaves out a portion. This repertoire shows 120,000 or so clones, 80% to 90% found once; its top ten account for 2.9%. This TCR was sampled from a man between 60 and 70 years old in good health. The V gene is TRBV4-1, the J gene TRBJ2-3, with D perhaps matching TRBD2 (5 bases). Sequencing was done on a sample of blood. In DNA form, the CDR3 reads TGCGCCAGCAGCCAAGAAGCGGCGAGCACAGATACGCAGTATTTT. It encodes CASSQEAASTDTQYF.